The 20 T cell receptor beta chains listed next were all sequenced from one sample in a study of control samples from healthy donors and cancer patients. TCRdb's copy holds only in-frame clones and misses some; the assay was immunoSEQ multiplex PCR. The sample records about 80,000 clones, 85% to 90% being singletons. Sequenced material: blood. Receptors were obtained from a man aged 45-65 years in good health.

CDR3 sequence reads: CASSPGQGSEQYF. CDR3 bases: TGTGCCAGCAGCCCGGGACAGGGGAGCGAGCAGTACTTC. The V and J genes are TRBV7-7 and TRBJ2-7, with 10 bases that match TRBD1. There are 13 residues in the CDR3. V lost 5 bases, J lost 6 bases, and 4 bases stayed unmatched. The germline CDR1 and CDR2 sequences are SSHAT and FNYEAQ (reference sequence).

V and J are TRBV27 and TRBJ1-5; tentative D call: TRBD1 (6 bases). Trimming removed 6 bases from V and 3 bases from J, with 15 bases in between. CDR3 length: 15 amino acids. Germline CDR1 reads MNHEY; CDR2 reads SMNVEV (reference sequence). CDR3 loop: CASRMGAVNNQPQHF. CDR3 coding DNA: TGTGCCAGCAGAATGGGGGCGGTAAACAATCAGCCCCAGCATTTT.

V gene TRBV12-3 or TRBV12-4 combines with J gene TRBJ1-1; 7 nucleotides align to TRBD1. There are 12 residues in the CDR3. Trimming took 6 bases from V and 11 from J; bases not matched to a gene: 9. The CDR3 coding sequence is TGTGCCAGCAGCTTACAGGGGTTCCGGGCTTTCTTT. It is translated as CASSLQGFRAFF.

J is TRBJ1-1 and V is TRBV6-5, with D unclear. V was trimmed by 8 bases and J by 1 base, leaving 11 bases between them. This CDR3 is 13 amino acids long. The germline V gene encodes CDR1 MNHEY and CDR2 SVGAGI. The CDR3 loop reads CASALTGNTEAFF. CDR3 DNA sequence: TGTGCCAGCGCCTTGACGGGGAACACTGAAGCTTTCTTT.

Only a few counts were recorded for this clone. The chain employs TRBV29-1 and TRBJ2-5, with 8 bases matching TRBD2. The CDR3 is 14 residues long. Unmatched junction bases numbered 13, after V lost 8 bases and J lost 5 bases. Germline assignment: CDR1 SQVTM and CDR2 ANQGSEA. The CDR3 loop is CSIVAGPGGETQYF. CDR3 coding DNA: TGCAGCATAGTAGCGGGGCCCGGAGGGGAGACCCAGTACTTC.

The rearrangement uses TRBV11-2 and TRBJ1-3; D is ambiguous. The CDR3 has 12 residues. Germline V CDR1 and CDR2: SGHAT, FQNNGV. V shed 5 bases and J shed 2 bases, with 4 bases lying between them. The CDR3 nucleotides are TGTGCCAGCAGCACTCCTGGAAACACCATATATTTT. It translates to CASSTPGNTIYF.

The chain is built from TRBV7-2 and TRBJ1-5, with D perhaps matching TRBD1 (5 bases). Trimming pared 5 bases from V and 2 bases from J, leaving 10 bases between. CDR1 is SGHTA, CDR2 FQGNSA, per germline. The CDR3 is 14 residues long. Written as DNA, the CDR3 is TGTGCCAGCAGCCTAGGGACGGGCAATCAGCCCCAGCATTTT. Translation: CASSLGTGNQPQHF.

The chain joins TRBV27 to TRBJ2-3; TRBD2 agrees at 8 bases. The V segment lost 6 bases and the J segment 5 bases; nucleotides outside the gene matches: 4. This CDR3 is 13 amino acids long. CDR1 and CDR2 from the germline V gene are MNHEY and SMNVEV (reference sequence). DNA for the CDR3: TGTGCCAGCAGACGGGGGGGCGGAGATACGCAGTATTTT. It is translated as CASRRGGGDTQYF.

The V and J genes are TRBV27 and TRBJ2-5; D uncertain. With 4 bases removed from V and 1 base from J, the gap between germline ends came to 10 bases. CDR3 length: 14 amino acids. The germline gives CDR1 MNHEY, CDR2 SMNVEV (reference sequence). CDR3: CASSSLGRQETQYF. The DNA for the CDR3 is TGTGCCAGCAGTTCCCTTGGGCGCCAAGAGACCCAGTACTTC.

This clone was picked up one time. The genes are TRBV5-1 and TRBJ1-2; 8 nucleotides line up with TRBD1. Germline-derived CDR1 and CDR2 are SGHRS and YFSETQ. The CDR3 consists of 13 residues. V dropped 0 bases and J dropped 8; count of bases not matched to a gene: 3. CDR3 residues: CASSLEDREGYTF. The DNA of the CDR3 is TGCGCCAGCAGCTTGGAGGACAGGGAAGGCTACACCTTC.

The J gene is TRBJ2-5, the V gene TRBV18; perhaps TRBD2 as D (6 bases). The CDR3 contains 14 residues. V was cut by 5 bases and J by 4 bases, with 14 bases left in between. Germline assignment: CDR1 KGHSH and CDR2 LQKENI. In DNA, the CDR3 is TGTGCCAGCTCAGCCGGGACTTTCAGAGAGACCCAGTACTTC. Its translation: CASSAGTFRETQYF. The whole variable domain, filled in from reference TRBV18 and TRBJ2-5, reads NAGVMQNPRHLVRRRGQEARLRCSPMKGHSHVYWYRQLPEEGLKFMVYLQKENIIDESGMPKERFSAEFPKEGPSILRIQQVVRGDSAAYFCASSAGTFRETQYFGPGTRLLVL.

V usage is TRBV6-1 and J usage is TRBJ2-2, with D tentatively TRBD1 (5 bases). The CDR3 is 16 amino acids. Germline assignment: CDR1 MNHNS and CDR2 SASEGT. V dropped 2 bases and J dropped 5 bases, with 15 bases sitting between them. The CDR3 nucleotides read TGTGCCAGCAGTGAATCAAGGGGCGCGGTGACCGGGGAGCTGTTTTTT. It is translated as CASSESRGAVTGELFF.

V is TRBV12-3 or TRBV12-4 and J is TRBJ1-1; D ambiguous. With 4 bases removed from V and 1 base from J, the gap between germline ends came to 4 bases. The CDR3 consists of 12 residues. The CDR3 DNA follows: TGTGCCAGCAGTTGGGCGAACACTGAAGCTTTCTTT. Amino acid sequence: CASSWANTEAFF.

The J gene is TRBJ2-3, the V gene TRBV5-1, with unresolved D. The CDR3 contains 11 residues. Between the trimmed V and J ends, which lost 1 base and 5 bases, there was a span of 2 bases. The V gene's germline CDR1 is SGHRS and CDR2 YFSETQ. This CDR3 reads CASSLIDTQYF. CDR3 sequence (DNA): TGCGCCAGCAGCTTGATAGATACGCAGTATTTT. Full variable domain (outside the CDR3, taken from reference TRBV5-1 and TRBJ2-3): KAGVTQTPRYLIKTRGQQVTLSCSPISGHRSVSWYQQTPGQGLQFLFEYFSETQRNKGNFPGRFSGRQFSNSRSEMNVSTLELGDSALYLCASSLIDTQYFGPGTRLTVL.

CDR3: CASSDYLGEQFF. CDR3 sequence (DNA): TGTGCCAGCAGTGACTACCTTGGTGAGCAGTTCTTC. The gene calls are TRBV6-4 and TRBJ2-1; D is undetermined. V was cut by 1 base and J by 9 bases, with 7 bases left in between. Germline-derived CDR1 and CDR2 are MRHNA and SNTAGT. CDR3 length equals 12 residues.

This clone was observed a handful of times. This chain links TRBV6-5 with TRBJ1-2, with 7 nucleotides matching TRBD1. The CDR3 contains 15 residues. The ends lost 5 bases at V and 8 bases at J; junction bases unmatched: 14. CDR1 MNHEY and CDR2 SVGAGI come from the germline V gene. CDR3 protein: CASSPYPRQGEGYTF. The DNA for the CDR3 is TGTGCCAGCAGTCCCTATCCCAGACAGGGAGAAGGCTACACCTTC.

The table lists this clone with a count of one. The V and J genes are TRBV19 and TRBJ1-6; tentative D call: TRBD1 (6 bases). CDR1 LNHDA and CDR2 SQIVND come from the germline V gene (reference sequence). There are 15 residues in the CDR3. Trimming pared 4 bases from V and 10 bases from J, leaving 17 bases between. Written as DNA, the CDR3 is TGTGCCAGTAGTACCACGACAGGATTCAGCTCACCCCTCCACTTT. It encodes CASSTTTGFSSPLHF.

This clone was detected once. The CDR3: CASSRMRGLAGGPGTGELFF. The DNA for the CDR3 is TGCGCCAGCAGCCGAATGAGGGGACTAGCGGGGGGGCCCGGCACCGGGGAGCTGTTTTTT. This chain joins TRBV5-1 and TRBJ2-2; 16 nucleotides match TRBD2. The CDR3 consists of 20 residues. Germline CDR1 and CDR2: SGHRS and YFSETQ. Trimming at V came to 4 bases and at J to 4 bases, leaving 13 bases not matched to a gene.

The chain uses TRBV29-1 and TRBJ2-7; D unclear. The V end was cut by 3 bases, the J end by 5 bases, with 11 bases between. The CDR3 extends over 12 amino acids. The germline V gene has CDR1 SQVTM and CDR2 ANQGSEA. The DNA of the CDR3 is TGCAGCGTTGAGCGCTCGACTGACGAGCAGTACTTC. It is translated as CSVERSTDEQYF.

The CDR3 coding sequence is TGTGCCAGCAGTTTGGGCGGGGGGGCAGATACGCAGTATTTT. This encodes CASSLGGGADTQYF. The rearrangement joins TRBV27 to TRBJ2-3; 9 nucleotides match TRBD2. The CDR3 runs to 14 residues. Germline loops: CDR1 MNHEY, CDR2 SMNVEV (reference sequence). V gave up 3 bases and J gave up 4 bases; unmatched junction bases: 2.